This T cell receptor beta chain was recorded in a study of cytomegalovirus exposure and HLA in healthy donors. Study in general: The roughly 700 first-cohort repertoires shared a platform with the 100 to 150 validation repertoires, as reported in a later analysis.

With respect to this clone: Its antigen is not identified.

The V and J ends lost 0 bases and 5 bases, in that order; junction bases with no gene match: 1. Per the germline V gene, CDR1 is SGDLS and CDR2 is YYNGEE. This CDR3 has 13 amino acids. Whole-study results and caveats: Listed as cytomegalovirus-associated were 164 TCR beta chains. Reported results showed that the classifier diagnosed cytomegalovirus status with high specificity and sensitivity. Most TCR sequences were seen very rarely across donors, but some public TCRs occurred in many.

Here immunoSEQ multiplex PCR was the method, and the copy in TCRdb shows in-frame clones only, minus some. This table holds tens of thousands of clones, around 96% found once. This receptor was taken from a man between 18 and 29 years old in good health and CMV-seropositive. Sequencing was performed on PBMCs. The chain links TRBV9 to TRBJ2-7, with 8 bases matching TRBD1. The CDR3 DNA follows: TGTGCCAGCAGCGTAGGGACAGGGAACGAGCAGTACTTC. Its translation is CASSVGTGNEQYF.